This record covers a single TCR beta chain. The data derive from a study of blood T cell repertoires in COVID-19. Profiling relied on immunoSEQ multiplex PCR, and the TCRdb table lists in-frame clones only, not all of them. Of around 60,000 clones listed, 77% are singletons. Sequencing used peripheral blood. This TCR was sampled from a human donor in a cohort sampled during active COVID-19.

CDR3 nucleotide sequence: TGTGCCAGCAACCGGGACAGGGGGGATTCTTCGGCCCAGTACTTC. This translates into CASNRDRGDSSAQYF. The chain has TRBV2 and TRBJ2-5; 11 nucleotides align to TRBD1. This CDR3 contains 15 residues. V was pared by 7 bases and J by 9 bases, with 13 bases of the junction left unmatched. The germline V gene has CDR1 SNHLY and CDR2 FYNNEI. Using reference TRBV2 and TRBJ2-5 for the parts outside the CDR3, the full variable domain is EPEVTQTPSHQVTQMGQEVILRCVPISNHLYFYWYRQILGQKVEFLVSFYNNEISEKSEIFDDQFSVERPDGSNFTLKIRSTKLEDSAMYFCASNRDRGDSSAQYFGPGTRLLVL.